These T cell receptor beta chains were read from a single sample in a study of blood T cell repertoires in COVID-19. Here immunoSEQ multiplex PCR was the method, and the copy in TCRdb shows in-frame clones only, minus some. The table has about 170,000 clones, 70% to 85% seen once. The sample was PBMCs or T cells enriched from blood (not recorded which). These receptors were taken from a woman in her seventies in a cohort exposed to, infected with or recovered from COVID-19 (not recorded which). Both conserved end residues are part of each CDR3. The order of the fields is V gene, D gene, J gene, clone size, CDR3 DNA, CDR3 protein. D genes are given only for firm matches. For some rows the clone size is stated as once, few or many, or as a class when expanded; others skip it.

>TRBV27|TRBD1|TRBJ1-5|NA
TGTGCCAGCGCATTGGACAGGGGTCAGCCCCAGCATTTT
CASALDRGQPQHF
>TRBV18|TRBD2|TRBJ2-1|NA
TGTGCCAGCTCACCGAGCCTAGCGGGAGTGGGGAATGAGCAGTTCTTC
CASSPSLAGVGNEQFF
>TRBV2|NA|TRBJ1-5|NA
TGTGCCAGCAAACGGGATCACAATCAGCCCCAGCATTTT
CASKRDHNQPQHF
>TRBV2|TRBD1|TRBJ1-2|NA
TGTGCCAGCAGTGAAGGAGACAGGGGAAGCGGCTACACCTTC
CASSEGDRGSGYTF
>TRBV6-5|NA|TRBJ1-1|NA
TGTGCCAGCAGTTACTCATCAGGCCCGGGGACTGAAGCTTTCTTT
CASSYSSGPGTEAFF
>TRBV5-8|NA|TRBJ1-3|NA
TGTGCCAGCAGCCCTACCCCCCGCAGGTCTGGAAACACCATATATTTT
CASSPTPRRSGNTIYF
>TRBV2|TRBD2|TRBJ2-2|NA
TGTGCCAGCAGGGGGACTAGCGGGACCGGGGAGCTGTTTTTT
CASRGTSGTGELFF
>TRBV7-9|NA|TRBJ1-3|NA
TGTGCCAGCAGCTGGGACACCAGGAGCACCATATATTTT
CASSWDTRSTIYF
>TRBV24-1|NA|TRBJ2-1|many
TGTGCCACCAGTGATTCAGGGAAAGGGGGTATTGAGCAGTTCTTC
CATSDSGKGGIEQFF
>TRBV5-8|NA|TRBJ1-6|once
TGTGCCAGCACGGAGGGCCCTTCACCCCTCCACTTT
CASTEGPSPLHF
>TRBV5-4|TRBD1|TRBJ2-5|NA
TGTGCCAGCAGCCCGACAGGGGGCGGGGAGACCCAGTACTTC
CASSPTGGGETQYF
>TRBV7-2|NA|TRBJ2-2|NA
TGTGCCAGCAGCCCCGACTATAACACCGGGGAGCTGTTTTTT
CASSPDYNTGELFF
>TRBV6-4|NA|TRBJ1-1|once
TGTGCCAGCAGTGACTACCCCGGGGGGGTCACTGAAGCTTTCTTT
CASSDYPGGVTEAFF
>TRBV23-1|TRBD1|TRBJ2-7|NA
TGCGCCAGCAGTCAAAATTGGATCGGGACAGCGAATACGAAGCAGTACTTC
CASSQNWIGTANTKQYF
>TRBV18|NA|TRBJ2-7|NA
TGTGCCAGCTCACCAAACGCCGCCCGGACAGCTCCCTACGAGCAGTACTTC
CASSPNAARTAPYEQYF
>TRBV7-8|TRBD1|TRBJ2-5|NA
TGTGCCAGCAGCCGGGACAGGGGCTTAGGGACCCAGTACTTC
CASSRDRGLGTQYF